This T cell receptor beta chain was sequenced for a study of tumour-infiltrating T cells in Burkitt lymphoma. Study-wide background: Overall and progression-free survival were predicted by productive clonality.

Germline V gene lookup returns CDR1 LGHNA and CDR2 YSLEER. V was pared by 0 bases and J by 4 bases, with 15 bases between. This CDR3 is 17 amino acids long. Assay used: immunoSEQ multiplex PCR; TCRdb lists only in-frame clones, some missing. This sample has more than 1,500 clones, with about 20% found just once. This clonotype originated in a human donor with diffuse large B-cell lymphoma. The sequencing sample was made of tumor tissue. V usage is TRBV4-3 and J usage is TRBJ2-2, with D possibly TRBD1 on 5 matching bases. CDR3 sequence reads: CASSQDGDRLGTGELFF. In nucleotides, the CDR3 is TGCGCCAGCAGCCAAGATGGAGACAGACTGGGCACCGGGGAGCTGTTTTTT.